These 9 T cell receptor beta chains came from one sample sequenced in a study of vaccination and CD4 T cells after COVID-19. Treatment reported: roughly 10-day PBMC culture with coronavirus spike peptide pools or control peptides (ViraFEST assay). These receptors have no known antigen. Cultured CD4+ T cell DNA underwent sequencing with the Oncomine TCR Beta short-read assay. TCRdb recomputed calls from the PCR reads with MiXCR, one row per CDR3 protein. The sample holds about 4,600 distinct CDR3 sequences, roughly two fifths seen once. The sequenced sample was CD4+ T cells from blood, cultured in vitro. The receptors were sampled from a human donor who had recovered from COVID-19.

V is TRBV19 and J is TRBJ2-3; 10 bases map to TRBD2. V lost 2 bases and J lost 2; bases outside the gene matches: 4. This CDR3 region has 16 residues. Germline V gene sequence: CDR1 LNHDA, CDR2 SQIVND (reference sequence). The CDR3 reads CASSITLAGATDTQYF. In nucleotides, the CDR3 is TGTGCCAGTAGTATAACCCTAGCGGGGGCCACAGATACGCAGTATTTT. Complete variable domain (other parts from reference TRBV19 and TRBJ2-3): DGGITQSPKYLFRKEGQNVTLSCEQNLNHDAMYWYRQDPGQGLRLIYYSQIVNDFQKGDIAEGYSVSREKKESFPLTVTSAQKNPTAFYLCASSITLAGATDTQYFGPGTRLTVL.

The chain joins TRBV4-2 to TRBJ1-1, with D hard to call. CDR3 length equals 14 residues. Germline CDR1 is LGHNA and CDR2 is YNFKEQ. Trimming took 1 base from V and 1 from J, leaving 7 bases between them. CDR3 in DNA: TGTGCCAGCAGCCAAGCCTCACGGAACACTGAAGCTTTCTTT. This sequence encodes CASSQASRNTEAFF.

The chain combines TRBV5-4 with TRBJ1-1; D gene uncertain. Trimming took 5 bases from V and 0 from J, leaving 14 bases between them. Germline V CDR1 and CDR2: SGHNT, YYREEE (reference sequence). The CDR3 is made up of 15 amino acids. The CDR3, as DNA: TGTGCCAGCAGATCAGCATCAAAGCTGAACACTGAAGCTTTCTTT. Its translation: CASRSASKLNTEAFF.

The gene calls are TRBV7-6 and TRBJ2-5; the D call may be TRBD1 or TRBD2 (5 bases each). The germline V gene has CDR1 SGHVS and CDR2 FNYEAQ. Trimming took off 2 bases at V and 4 bases at J, with 17 bases between the two ends. CDR3 length: 16 residues. The CDR3 protein is CASSLFGAQAGETQYF. In DNA form, the CDR3 reads TGTGCCAGCAGCTTATTCGGGGCGCAGGCGGGAGAGACCCAGTACTTC.

The gene calls are TRBV20-1 and TRBJ2-3; D is perhaps TRBD2 (5 bases). The germline V and J ends were trimmed by 5 bases and 2 bases, with 20 bases remaining between them. This CDR3 spans 16 amino acids. Looked up from germline, CDR1 is DFQATT and CDR2 is SNEGSKA (reference sequence). CDR3: CSAYEGMGFTTDTQYF. CDR3 coding DNA: TGCAGTGCTTACGAGGGTATGGGGTTTACCACAGATACGCAGTATTTT.

A few counts support this clonotype. The CDR3 is CSALGGYGYTF. CDR3 nucleotides: TGCAGTGCCCTGGGGGGTTATGGCTACACCTTC. The gene calls are TRBV20-1 and TRBJ1-2, with a tentative D call TRBD1 (5 bases). The CDR3 runs 11 residues. The ends were cut back, 6 bases at V and 5 bases at J, with 10 bases in the middle. Germline loops: CDR1 DFQATT, CDR2 SNEGSKA (reference sequence).

In this sample, this clonotype turned up a few times. The chain couples TRBV19 to TRBJ1-5; D remains ambiguous. CDR1 is LNHDA, CDR2 SQIVND, per germline (reference sequence). This CDR3 has 14 amino acids. Trimming removed 1 base at V and 7 bases at J, with 11 bases between. This chain's CDR3 is CASSIVPGRQPQHF. The CDR3 DNA reads TGTGCCAGTAGTATAGTCCCTGGAAGACAGCCCCAGCATTTT.

The gene calls are TRBV6-1 and TRBJ2-3; D gene uncertain. CDR1 and CDR2 (germline): MNHNS, SASEGT. The length of the CDR3 is 14 residues. Trimming left V 2 bases short and J 6 bases short, with 12 bases between. The chain's CDR3 is CASSESRPGDTQYF. CDR3 bases: TGTGCCAGCAGTGAATCCCGTCCTGGGGATACGCAGTATTTT.

The CDR3 DNA follows: TGTGCCAGCAGCCCGCCGGGACAGGGGAGCTACACCTTC. Translation gives CASSPPGQGSYTF. The rearrangement uses TRBV6-1 and TRBJ1-2; 10 positions agree with TRBD1. The CDR3 consists of 13 residues. Per germline, CDR1 MNHNS and CDR2 SASEGT. V gave up 6 bases and J gave up 9 bases; unmatched junction bases: 7.